This T cell receptor (beta chain) came from a study of vaccination and CD4 T cells after COVID-19. Study summary: Cells were stimulated with overlapping spike peptide pools from SARS-CoV-2, HCoV-NL63, HCoV-OC43 and HCoV-229E. General study findings and limits: The median count of SARS-CoV-2-reactive clonotypes rose from around 21 to 38, not significantly.

The treatment was: roughly 10-day PBMC culture with coronavirus spike peptide pools or control peptides (ViraFEST assay). TCRs were sequenced by ViraFEST after antigen-specific T cells had been expanded with peptide pools. The CDR3 loop spans 12 amino acids. In germline, CDR1 is DFQATT, CDR2 SNEGSKA (reference sequence). V was cut by 5 bases and J by 6 bases, with 14 bases left in between. This clonotype came up a few times. Its specificity is not known. Sequencing of DNA taken from cultured CD4+ T cells relied on the Oncomine TCR Beta short-read assay. Cultured CD4+ T cells were the source of extracted genomic DNA. MiXCR was run by TCRdb on the PCR reads, yielding one entry per CDR3 protein. The sample yields 13,000 to 15,000 distinct CDR3 sequences, approximately 29% seen once.

The origin of this receptor is a human donor with COVID-19. The gene calls are TRBV20-1 and TRBJ2-7; D ambiguous. The material sequenced was cultured CD4+ T cells from blood. CDR3 protein: CSAALVRTEQYF. The CDR3 DNA follows: TGCAGTGCTGCCCTCGTCCGAACCGAGCAGTACTTC.